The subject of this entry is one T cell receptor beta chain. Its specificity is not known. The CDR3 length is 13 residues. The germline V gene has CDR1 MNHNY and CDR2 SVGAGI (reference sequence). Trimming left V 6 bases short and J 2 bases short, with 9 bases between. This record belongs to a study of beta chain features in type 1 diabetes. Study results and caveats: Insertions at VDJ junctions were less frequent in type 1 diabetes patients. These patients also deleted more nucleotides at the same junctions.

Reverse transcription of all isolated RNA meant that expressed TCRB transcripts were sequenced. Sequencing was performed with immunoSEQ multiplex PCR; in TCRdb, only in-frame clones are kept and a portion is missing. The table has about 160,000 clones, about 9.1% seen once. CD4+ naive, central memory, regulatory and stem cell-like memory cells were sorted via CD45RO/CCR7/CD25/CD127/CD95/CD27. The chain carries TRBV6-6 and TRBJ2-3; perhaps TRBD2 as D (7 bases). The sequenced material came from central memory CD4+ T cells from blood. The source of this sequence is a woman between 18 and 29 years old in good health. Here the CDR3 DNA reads TGTGCCAGCAGAGGGGGGGCCACAGATACGCAGTATTTT. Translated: CASRGGATDTQYF.